This T cell receptor (beta chain) was found in a study of Graves' ophthalmopathy and Graves' hyperthyroidism. Exclusion applied to patients with other autoimmune diseases, uncontrolled infections, pregnancy or lactation. Amplification of TCR beta CDR3 regions used RNA transcripts. Investigators did first-round RT-PCR with HTBI primers, then second-round multiplex PCR. One entry per CDR3 protein, called by TCRdb with MiXCR from the multiplex PCR reads. The data hold around 470,000 distinct CDR3 sequences, with under 15% observed a single time. This clonotype was detected many times. The antigen is unknown. Study-wide findings and caveats: Ophthalmopathy could be told apart from stable hyperthyroidism by a 13-signature model (87.88% sensitivity, about 80% specificity). Most thyroid clonotypes with frequency above 0.001 were detected in blood too.

What was sequenced was blood. This TCR derives from a woman aged 25 to 39 with Graves' ophthalmopathy.

The CDR3 sequence: CASSYSRRGTEAFF. The DNA for the CDR3 is TGTGCCAGCAGTTACTCGCGCAGGGGCACTGAAGCTTTCTTT. The chain carries TRBV6-5 and TRBJ1-1; D may be TRBD1 (6 bases). V was trimmed by 0 bases and J by 4 bases, leaving 9 bases between them. Germline V gene data show CDR1 as MNHEY and CDR2 as SVGAGI. The CDR3 length is 14 residues.